There are a few counts of the clone carrying this TCR beta chain. Here immunoSEQ multiplex PCR was the method, and the copy in TCRdb shows in-frame clones only, minus some. The repertoire holds some 14,000 clones, with roughly two thirds as singletons. This specimen belongs to a study of T cells after somatic rescue of genetic block. Germline trimming cut 2 bases from V and 3 bases from J; bases unmatched to any gene: 7. The CDR3 contains 15 residues. The germline V gene encodes CDR1 KGHSH and CDR2 LQKENI. V and J are TRBV18 and TRBJ2-7; 7 bases are a match to TRBD2. The sequence derives from a young man. Input material: peripheral blood mononuclear cells (PBMCs). The CDR3 is CASSPGSSGGYEQYF. The CDR3 DNA sequence: TGTGCCAGCTCACCAGGGTCTAGCGGAGGCTACGAGCAGTACTTC.